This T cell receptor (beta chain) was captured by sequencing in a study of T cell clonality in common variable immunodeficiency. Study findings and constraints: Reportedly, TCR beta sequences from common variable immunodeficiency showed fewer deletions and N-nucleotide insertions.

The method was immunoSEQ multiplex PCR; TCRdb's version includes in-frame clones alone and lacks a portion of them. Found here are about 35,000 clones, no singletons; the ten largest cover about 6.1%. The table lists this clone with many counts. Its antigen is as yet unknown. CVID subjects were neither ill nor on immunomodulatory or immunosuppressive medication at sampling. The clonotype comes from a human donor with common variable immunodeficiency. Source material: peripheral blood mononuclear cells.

CDR3 loop: CAWSPPGGSGSPLHF. The part of the CDR3 DNA that was read is TGTGCCTGGAGTCCCCCCGGGGGTTCAGGTTCACCC. The J gene is TRBJ1-6, the V gene TRBV30, with D possibly matching TRBD1 (5 bases). The CDR3 end falls 3 residues outside the read, so it is completed with the germline J gene. Germline V gives CDR1 GTSNPN, CDR2 SVGIG (reference sequence). The CDR3 runs to 15 residues. The V end was cut by 2 bases, the J end by 9 bases, with 17 bases between.